These 26 T cell receptor beta chains were sequenced from one sample in a study of CD8+CD57+ T cells in acquired aplastic anemia. Sequencing involved patients with CD8+CD57+ cell expansion previously shown by flow cytometry. Genomic DNA served as template for TCR beta VDJ and CDR3 profiling. From the reads, TCRdb called clonotypes with MiXCR, one entry per CDR3 protein. The table shows 260,000 or so distinct CDR3 sequences, with 82% occurring only once. Material for sequencing was sorted CD4+, CD8+, or CD8+CD57+ T cells (not recorded which) from PBMCs. These receptors were taken from a human donor with aplastic anemia.

Comment on this clonotype: Germline is not matched at one junction end, which may reflect a read error. This sequence joins TRBV7-2 and TRBJ2-1; the D gene is possibly TRBD1 (5 bases). Germline V lookup: CDR1 SGHTA, CDR2 FQGNSA. The CDR3 extends over 14 amino acids. CDR3 DNA sequence: TGTGCCAGCACCCTAGGGGCGGTCCCCTCTGGGGCCATCTTC. Its translation is CASTLGAVPSGAIF. The variable domain in full, with the rest retrieved from reference TRBV7-2 and TRBJ2-1, is GAGVSQSPSNKVTEKGKDVELRCDPISGHTALYWYRQSLGQGLEFLIYFQGNSAPDKSGLPSDRFSAERTGGSVSTLTIQRTQQEDSAVYLCASTLGAVPSGAIFGPGTRLTVL.

As for this clonotype: This CDR3 fails to terminate in the conserved phenylalanine or tryptophan, so it likely reflects a read error. The chain couples TRBV7-4 to TRBJ2-4; D is undetermined. CDR1 is SGHVT and CDR2 is SQSDAQ in the germline V gene. There are 12 residues in the CDR3. V was pared by 0 bases and J by 6 bases, with 3 bases between. Here the CDR3 DNA reads TGTGCCAGCAGCTTAGCAAGAAACATTCAGTACGAC. Translated, it gives CASSLARNIQYD.

This sequence joins TRBV7-3 and TRBJ2-5; 7 nucleotides match TRBD2. Germline loops: CDR1 SGHTA, CDR2 FQGTGA. Unmatched junction bases numbered 14, after V lost 6 bases and J lost 7 bases. CDR3 size: 15 residues. The CDR3 loop reads CASSSSGTWGTTQYF. DNA of the CDR3: TGTGCCAGCAGTTCAAGCGGGACTTGGGGTACGACCCAGTACTTC.

This chain uses TRBV5-5 with TRBJ2-5; D is unclear. CDR3 size: 14 residues. From germline, CDR1 is SGHKS and CDR2 YYEKEE (reference sequence). The ends were cut back, 0 bases at V and 1 base at J, with 7 bases in the middle. CDR3 amino acids: CASSLGLSQETQYF. In DNA form, the CDR3 reads TGTGCCAGCAGCTTGGGCCTGAGCCAAGAGACCCAGTACTTC.

Concerning this clonotype: This CDR3 is missing its conserved last phenylalanine or tryptophan, likely due to a read error. The limits of the CDR3 on the DNA are not certain, so only TCRdb's listed CDR3 is given. The chain joins TRBV9 to TRBJ2-3; the D call TRBD1 from the table was never checked on the DNA. The CDR3 region is 13 residues in length, termini included. Germline V gene sequence: CDR1 SGDLS, CDR2 YYNGEE. The CDR3 loop is CASSVGTARNQYH.

The chain links TRBV9 to TRBJ1-5, with 7 bases identical to TRBD1. The length of the CDR3 is 15 residues. The germline gives CDR1 SGDLS, CDR2 YYNGEE. V lost 4 bases to trimming and J lost 13 bases; unmatched junction nucleotides: 17. This chain's CDR3 is CASSIGDSSYNEQHF. CDR3 bases: TGTGCCAGCAGCATCGGGGACAGTTCCTACAATGAGCAGCATTTT.

In regard to this clonotype: Relative to the germline gene, one junction end is altered; a read error may explain this. The chain recombines TRBV9 with TRBJ2-1; D may be TRBD2 (6 bases). The CDR3 covers 14 residues. The germline V gene encodes CDR1 SGDLS and CDR2 YYNGEE. The CDR3 loop is CASSGGARGIDTLF. Here the CDR3 DNA reads TGTGCCAGCAGCGGCGGGGCTCGAGGAATAGATACGCTCTTC. The full variable domain, in which reference TRBV9 and TRBJ2-1 provide the parts outside the CDR3, is DSGVTQTPKHLITATGQRVTLRCSPRSGDLSVYWYQQSLDQGLQFLIQYYNGEERAKGNILERFSAQQFPDLHSELNLSSLELGDSALYFCASSGGARGIDTLFGPGTRLTVL.

CDR3 loop: CASSHLQGTPNEKLFF. DNA of the CDR3: TGTGCCAGCAGCCATTTACAGGGGACGCCTAATGAAAAACTGTTTTTT. The chain is built from TRBV7-8 and TRBJ1-4, with TRBD1 matching 7 bases. Unmatched junction bases numbered 9, after V lost 5 bases and J lost 3 bases. Germline V gene data show CDR1 as SGHVS and CDR2 as FQNEAQ. This CDR3 is built from 16 residues.

With respect to this clonotype: A read error is likely, as this CDR3 ends without the conserved phenylalanine or tryptophan. The CDR3 coding sequence is TGTGCCAGCAGGTTCGGGGGCGGAGATCCAGATGAAGCTTTCCTT. Protein product: CASRFGGGDPDEAFL. The chain has TRBV2 and TRBJ1-1; possibly TRBD1 for D (6 bases). The CDR3 consists of 15 residues. With 6 bases removed from V and 7 bases from J, the gap between germline ends came to 21 bases. CDR1 is SNHLY, CDR2 FYNNEI, per germline.

The chain recombines TRBV7-3 with TRBJ2-1; no firm D call. The CDR3 consists of 16 residues. Germline CDR1 is SGHTA and CDR2 is FQGTGA. Deletions cut 5 bases from V and 13 bases from J, with 27 bases between. The CDR3 loop reads CASSHPVGANTEAQFF. In DNA form, the CDR3 reads TGTGCCAGCAGCCATCCTGTGGGCGCAAACACTGAAGCTCAGTTCTTC.

The V gene is TRBV7-9, the J gene TRBJ2-5; either TRBD1 or TRBD2 may supply D (5 bases each). This CDR3 contains 14 residues. V was cut by 3 bases and J by 5 bases, with 13 bases left in between. CDR1 and CDR2 from the germline V gene are SEHNR and FQNEAQ (reference sequence). This CDR3 reads CASSLAGWGETQYF. As DNA, the CDR3 is TGTGCCAGCAGCTTGGCAGGGTGGGGGGAGACCCAGTACTTC.

The chain has TRBV7-2 and TRBJ1-1, with a weak D call TRBD1 (5 bases). The CDR3 covers 15 residues. Per the germline V gene, CDR1 is SGHTA and CDR2 is FQGNSA. V was trimmed by 5 bases and J by 14 bases, leaving 27 bases between them. Here the CDR3 reads CASSPDGTWGETQFF. The CDR3 DNA reads as TGTGCCAGCAGCCCAGATGGGACCTGGGGAGAGACCCAGTTCTTT.

Comment on this clonotype: One junction end does not reproduce the germline sequence, and a read error may be involved. The chain links TRBV7-3 to TRBJ2-5; the D gene is possibly TRBD1 (5 bases). The CDR3 is 14 residues long. Germline loops: CDR1 SGHTA, CDR2 FQGTGA. CDR3 DNA: TGTGCCAGCAGCAGGGGCTCCAGCCCCGATGCCCACTACTTC. It codes for CASSRGSSPDAHYF.

This chain uses TRBV11-3 with TRBJ2-5, with D perhaps matching TRBD1 (6 bases). V lost 5 bases and J lost 3, with 13 bases in between. The germline gives CDR1 SGHNT, CDR2 YENEEA. The CDR3 length is 14 residues. CDR3 DNA sequence: TGTGCCAGCAGCACGGGCGAGGGGGAAGAGACCCAGTACTTC. Residues: CASSTGEGEETQYF.

Only one count was recorded for this clonotype. This chain joins TRBV5-4 and TRBJ2-1, with no clear D. Per the germline V gene, CDR1 is SGHNT and CDR2 is YYREEE (reference sequence). The CDR3 contains 14 residues. V lost 2 bases, J lost 6 bases, and 12 bases lay in between. In DNA form, the CDR3 reads TGTGCCAGCAGCTTAGTTAGCTGGGGCAATGAGCAGTTCTTC. It translates to CASSLVSWGNEQFF.

Note on this clonotype: As the CDR3 is not closed by the conserved phenylalanine or tryptophan, this likely results from a read error. The DNA is left out, because the CDR3 cannot be placed on it with certainty; the CDR3 is given as TCRdb lists it. V gene TRBV7-9 combines with J gene TRBJ2-3; the D call in the table, TRBD2, was not verified against the DNA. CDR1 is SEHNR, CDR2 FQNEAQ, per germline (reference sequence). Including both end residues, the CDR3 is 13 amino acids long. CDR3 in amino acids: CAYEEAASEETQY.

This chain joins TRBV10-3 and TRBJ2-7; 10 positions agree with TRBD2. This CDR3 has 14 amino acids. CDR1 and CDR2 (germline): ENHRY, SYGVKD. V trimming: 10 bases; J trimming: 0 bases; junction bases outside the gene matches: 6. CDR3 loop: CASQRTSGSYEQYF. DNA for the CDR3: TGTGCCAGCCAGAGGACTAGCGGCTCCTACGAGCAGTACTTC.

The chain recombines TRBV19 with TRBJ2-7; perhaps TRBD1 as D (6 bases). Germline loops: CDR1 LNHDA, CDR2 SQIVND (reference sequence). V gave up 6 bases and J gave up 1 base, with 16 bases separating them. The CDR3 totals 15 residues. CDR3 nucleotides: TGTGCCAGTAGCCGAACAGGGTCGGAGTCCTACGAGCAGTACTTC. Protein sequence: CASSRTGSESYEQYF.

This clonotype appeared a single time. An end of the junction does not agree with germline; a read error may underlie this. The chain joins TRBV7-8 to TRBJ2-3, with 7 bases that match TRBD1. Germline-derived CDR1 and CDR2 are SGHVS and FQNEAQ. The length of the CDR3 is 13 residues. CDR3 DNA sequence: TGTGCCAGCAGCGAAGGGGGCACAGATACGAAGTATTTT. As protein: CASSEGGTDTKYF.

The genes are TRBV7-6 and TRBJ1-1; a weak D match, TRBD1 (5 bases). CDR3 length: 15 residues. The germline V and J ends were trimmed by 4 bases and 14 bases, with 26 bases remaining between them. Germline V lookup: CDR1 SGHVS, CDR2 FNYEAQ. The CDR3 loop is CASSSDMNNTPLHFF. The DNA of the CDR3 is TGTGCCAGCAGCTCGGACATGAATAATACCCCCCTCCACTTCTTT.

The chain carries TRBV4-3 and TRBJ2-2; D is uncertain. The CDR3 covers 16 residues. Germline V lookup: CDR1 LGHNA, CDR2 YSLEER. Trimming cost V 2 bases and J 2 bases, with 12 bases left between them. As DNA, the CDR3 is TGCGCCAGCAGCCAACCGACCGTCCCAAACACCGGGGAGCTGTTTTTT. Amino acids: CASSQPTVPNTGELFF.

V usage is TRBV9 and J usage is TRBJ2-1; D may be TRBD1 (6 bases). This CDR3 is 14 amino acids long. V was trimmed by 7 bases and J by 8 bases, leaving 19 bases between them. Germline V gives CDR1 SGDLS, CDR2 YYNGEE. For the CDR3, the DNA is TGTGCCAGCGGGACAAGGGGGAGTAGGGATGAGCAGTTCTTC. This encodes CASGTRGSRDEQFF.

This clonotype came up once. The V and J genes are TRBV7-6 and TRBJ2-1, with D perhaps matching TRBD2 (6 bases). Germline V gene lookup returns CDR1 SGHVS and CDR2 FNYEAQ. The CDR3 is 15 residues long. The V end lost 2 bases, the J end lost 8 bases, and 16 bases lay between the germline ends. The CDR3: CASSLMRAGSDEQFF. The CDR3 bases are TGTGCCAGCAGCTTAATGAGGGCGGGGAGCGATGAGCAGTTCTTC.

This sequence joins TRBV7-9 and TRBJ2-3; D is ambiguous. The DNA end is more similar to TRBJ1-5, so the J call may be wrong. CDR1 is SEHNR, CDR2 FQNEAQ, per germline (reference sequence). The CDR3 runs to 14 residues. Here the CDR3 reads CASSLMGNPEPQHF. CDR3 sequence (DNA): TGTGCCAGCAGCTTAATGGGGAACCCCGAGCCCCAGCATTTT.

The rearrangement uses TRBV2 and TRBJ1-6; 10 nucleotides agree with TRBD1. The J segment lost 7 bases and the V segment lost 7 bases, leaving 7 bases of the junction unmatched. The CDR3 loop spans 15 amino acids. Germline values: CDR1 SNHLY, CDR2 FYNNEI. The CDR3 bases are TGTGCCAGCAACGGGGACAGGGGCTACAATTCACCCCTCCACTTT. Its translation is CASNGDRGYNSPLHF.

This chain joins TRBV7-9 and TRBJ2-3, with 7 bases lining up with TRBD1. The V and J ends lost 1 base and 15 bases, in that order; junction bases with no gene match: 16. This CDR3 comprises 15 residues. Per the germline V gene, CDR1 is SEHNR and CDR2 is FQNEAQ (reference sequence). Here the CDR3 reads CASSLGGQSEAKYYF. The CDR3 nucleotides are TGTGCCAGCAGCTTAGGGGGACAGAGCGAAGCTAAGTATTATTTT. The whole variable domain, filled in from reference TRBV7-9 and TRBJ2-3, reads DTGVSQNPRHKITKRGQNVTFRCDPISEHNRLYWYRQTLGQGPEFLTYFQNEAQLEKSRLLSDRFSAERPKGSFSTLEIQRTEQGDSAMYLCASSLGGQSEAKYYFGPGTRLTVL.